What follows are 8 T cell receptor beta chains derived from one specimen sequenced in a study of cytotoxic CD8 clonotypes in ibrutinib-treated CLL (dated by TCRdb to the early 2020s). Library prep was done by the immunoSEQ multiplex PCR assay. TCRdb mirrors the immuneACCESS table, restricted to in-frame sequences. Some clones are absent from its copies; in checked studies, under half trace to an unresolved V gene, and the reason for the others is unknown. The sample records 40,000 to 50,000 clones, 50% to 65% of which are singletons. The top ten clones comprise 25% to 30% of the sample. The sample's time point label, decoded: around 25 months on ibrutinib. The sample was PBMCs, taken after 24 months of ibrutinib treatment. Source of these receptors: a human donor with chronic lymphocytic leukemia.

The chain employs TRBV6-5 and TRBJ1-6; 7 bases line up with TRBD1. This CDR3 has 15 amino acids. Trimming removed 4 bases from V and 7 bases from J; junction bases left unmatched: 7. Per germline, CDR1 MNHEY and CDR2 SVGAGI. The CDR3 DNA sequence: TGTGCCAGCAGTTCAGGGGGGACGGTAAATTCACCCCTCCACTTT. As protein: CASSSGGTVNSPLHF.

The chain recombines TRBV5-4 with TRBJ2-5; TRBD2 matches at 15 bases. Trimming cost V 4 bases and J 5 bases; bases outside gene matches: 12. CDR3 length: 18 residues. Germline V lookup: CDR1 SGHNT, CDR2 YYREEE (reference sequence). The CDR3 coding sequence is TGTGCCAGCAGCACCACATCCGGGACTAGCGGGGGGCGGGAGACCCAGTACTTC. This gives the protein CASSTTSGTSGGRETQYF.

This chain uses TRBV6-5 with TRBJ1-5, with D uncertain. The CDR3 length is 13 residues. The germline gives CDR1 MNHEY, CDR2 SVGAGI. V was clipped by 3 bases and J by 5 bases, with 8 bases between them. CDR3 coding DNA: TGTGCCAGCAGTTATGCGGGCGATCAGCCCCAGCATTTT. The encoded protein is CASSYAGDQPQHF.

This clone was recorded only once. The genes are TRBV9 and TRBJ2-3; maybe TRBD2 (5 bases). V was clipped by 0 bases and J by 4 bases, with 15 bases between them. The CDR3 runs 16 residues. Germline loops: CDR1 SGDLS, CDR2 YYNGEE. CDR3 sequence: CASSVEGGLPSDTQYF. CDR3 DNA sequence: TGTGCCAGCAGCGTAGAAGGAGGCCTCCCCTCAGATACGCAGTATTTT.

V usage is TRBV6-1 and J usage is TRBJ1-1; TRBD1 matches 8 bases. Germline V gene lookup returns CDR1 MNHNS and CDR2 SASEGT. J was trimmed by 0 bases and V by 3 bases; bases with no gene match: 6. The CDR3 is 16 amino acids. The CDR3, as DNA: TGTGCCAGCAGTGAGGGCAGGACAGGGCTGAACACTGAAGCTTTCTTT. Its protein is CASSEGRTGLNTEAFF.

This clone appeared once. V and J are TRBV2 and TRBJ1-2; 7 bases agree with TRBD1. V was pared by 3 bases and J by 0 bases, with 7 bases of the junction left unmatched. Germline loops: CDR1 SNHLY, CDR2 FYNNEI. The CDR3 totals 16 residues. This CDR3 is CASSEGDSNANYGYTF. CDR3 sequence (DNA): TGTGCCAGCAGTGAGGGGGACAGCAACGCTAACTATGGCTACACCTTC.

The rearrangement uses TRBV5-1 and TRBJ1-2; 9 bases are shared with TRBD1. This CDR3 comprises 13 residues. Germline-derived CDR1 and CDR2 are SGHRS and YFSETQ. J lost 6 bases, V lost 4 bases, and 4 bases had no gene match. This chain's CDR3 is CASSKQGADGYTF. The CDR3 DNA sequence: TGCGCCAGCAGCAAACAGGGGGCAGATGGCTACACCTTC.

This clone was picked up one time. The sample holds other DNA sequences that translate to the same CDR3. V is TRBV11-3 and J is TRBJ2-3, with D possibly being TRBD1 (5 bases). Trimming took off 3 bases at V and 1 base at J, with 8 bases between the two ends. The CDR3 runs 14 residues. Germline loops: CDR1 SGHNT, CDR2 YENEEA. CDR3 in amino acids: CASSLGPGTDTQYF. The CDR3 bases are TGTGCCAGCAGCTTGGGGCCTGGCACAGATACGCAGTATTTT.